The clone carrying this T cell receptor (beta chain) was picked up many times. Its antigen remains unidentified. TCR beta CDR3 amplification used RNA transcripts. Investigators did first-round RT-PCR with HTBI primers, then second-round multiplex PCR. TCRdb recomputed calls from the multiplex PCR reads with MiXCR, one row per CDR3 protein. The sample records hundreds of thousands of distinct CDR3 sequences, under 25% being singletons. The sample belongs to a study of Graves' ophthalmopathy and Graves' hyperthyroidism. Whole-study results and caveats: Detected in blood as well were most expanded thyroid clonotypes with frequency above 0.001.

V lost 6 bases, J lost 5 bases, and 11 bases stayed unmatched. Germline loops: CDR1 DFQATT, CDR2 SNEGSKA (reference sequence). The CDR3 has 14 amino acids. Stable hyperthyroid donors showed no ophthalmopathy during 18 months follow-up. The receptor's source is a woman under 30 with stable Graves' hyperthyroidism. Material: peripheral blood. The chain combines TRBV20-1 with TRBJ2-5; 8 nucleotides match TRBD2. The CDR3 is CSAAGGTPGETQYF. The CDR3 nucleotides are TGCAGTGCCGCGGGAGGAACACCGGGGGAGACCCAGTACTTC.